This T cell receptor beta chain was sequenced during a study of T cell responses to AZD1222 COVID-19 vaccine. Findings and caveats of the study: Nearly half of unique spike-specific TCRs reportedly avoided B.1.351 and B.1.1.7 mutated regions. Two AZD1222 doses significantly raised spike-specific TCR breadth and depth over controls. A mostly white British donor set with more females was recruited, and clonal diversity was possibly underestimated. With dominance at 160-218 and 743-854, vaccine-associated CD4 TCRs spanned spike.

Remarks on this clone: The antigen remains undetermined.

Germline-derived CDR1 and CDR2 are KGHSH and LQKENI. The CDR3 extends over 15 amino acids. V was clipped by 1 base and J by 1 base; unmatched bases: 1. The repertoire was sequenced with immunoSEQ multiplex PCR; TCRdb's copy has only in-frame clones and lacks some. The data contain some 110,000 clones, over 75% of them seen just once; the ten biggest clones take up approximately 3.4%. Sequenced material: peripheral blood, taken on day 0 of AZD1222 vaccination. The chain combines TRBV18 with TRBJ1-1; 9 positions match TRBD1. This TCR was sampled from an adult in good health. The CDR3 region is CASSPRTGANTEAFF. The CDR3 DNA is TGTGCCAGCTCACCACGGACAGGGGCGAACACTGAAGCTTTCTTT. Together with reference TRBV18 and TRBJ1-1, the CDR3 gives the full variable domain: NAGVMQNPRHLVRRRGQEARLRCSPMKGHSHVYWYRQLPEEGLKFMVYLQKENIIDESGMPKERFSAEFPKEGPSILRIQQVVRGDSAAYFCASSPRTGANTEAFFGQGTRLTVV.